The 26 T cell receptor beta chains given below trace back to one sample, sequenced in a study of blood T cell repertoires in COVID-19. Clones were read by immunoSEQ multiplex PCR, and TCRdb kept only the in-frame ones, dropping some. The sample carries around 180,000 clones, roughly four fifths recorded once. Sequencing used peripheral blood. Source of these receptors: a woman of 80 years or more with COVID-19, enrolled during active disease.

The CDR3 sequence is CASSLTRNAGTSGGQYF. The CDR3 bases are TGTGCCAGCAGCCTAACCCGCAATGCCGGGACTAGTGGGGGGCAGTACTTC. The J gene is TRBJ2-7, the V gene TRBV11-2; TRBD2 matches 8 bases. This CDR3 region has 17 residues. J gave up 9 bases and V 5 bases, and 21 bases lay outside the gene matches. Germline assignment: CDR1 SGHAT and CDR2 FQNNGV.

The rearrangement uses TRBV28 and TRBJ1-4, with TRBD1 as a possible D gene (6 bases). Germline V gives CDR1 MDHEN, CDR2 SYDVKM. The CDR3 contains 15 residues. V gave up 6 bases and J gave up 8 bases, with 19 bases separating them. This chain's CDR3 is CASSLSVGAGEKLFF. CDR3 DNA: TGTGCCAGCAGCCTATCTGTGGGGGCAGGCGAAAAACTGTTTTTT.

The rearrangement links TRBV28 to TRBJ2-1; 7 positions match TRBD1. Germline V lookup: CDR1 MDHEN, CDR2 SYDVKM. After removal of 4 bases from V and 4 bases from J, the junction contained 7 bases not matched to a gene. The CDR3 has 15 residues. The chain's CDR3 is CASSYLGQAYNEQFF. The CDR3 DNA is TGTGCCAGCAGTTACCTTGGACAGGCATACAATGAGCAGTTCTTC.

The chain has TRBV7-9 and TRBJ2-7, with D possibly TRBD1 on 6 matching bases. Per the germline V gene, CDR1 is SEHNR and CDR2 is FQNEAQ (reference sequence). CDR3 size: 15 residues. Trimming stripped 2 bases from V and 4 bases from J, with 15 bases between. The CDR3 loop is CASSLYEQGIYEQYF. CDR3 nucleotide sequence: TGTGCCAGCAGCTTATATGAACAGGGAATTTACGAGCAGTACTTC.

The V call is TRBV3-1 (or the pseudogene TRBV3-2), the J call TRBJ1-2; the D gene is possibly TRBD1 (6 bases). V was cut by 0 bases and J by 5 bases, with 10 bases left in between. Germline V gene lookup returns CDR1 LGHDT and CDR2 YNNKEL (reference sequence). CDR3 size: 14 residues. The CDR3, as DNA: TGTGCCAGCAGCCAAGATCCAGGGGATTATGGCTACACCTTC. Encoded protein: CASSQDPGDYGYTF.

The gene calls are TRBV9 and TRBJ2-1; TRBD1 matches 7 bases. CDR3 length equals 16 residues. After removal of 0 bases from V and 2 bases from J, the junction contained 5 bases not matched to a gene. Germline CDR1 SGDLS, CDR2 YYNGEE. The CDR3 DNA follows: TGTGCCAGCAGCGTAGGTGAGGGGGCCCCCTACAATGAGCAGTTCTTC. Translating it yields CASSVGEGAPYNEQFF.

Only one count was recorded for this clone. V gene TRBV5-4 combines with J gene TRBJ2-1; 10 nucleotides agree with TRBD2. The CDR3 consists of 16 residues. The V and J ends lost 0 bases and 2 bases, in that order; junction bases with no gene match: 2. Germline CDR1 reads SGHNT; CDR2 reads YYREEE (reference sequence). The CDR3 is CASSLGSGRAYNEQFF. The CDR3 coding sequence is TGTGCCAGCAGCTTGGGCAGCGGGAGGGCCTACAATGAGCAGTTCTTC.

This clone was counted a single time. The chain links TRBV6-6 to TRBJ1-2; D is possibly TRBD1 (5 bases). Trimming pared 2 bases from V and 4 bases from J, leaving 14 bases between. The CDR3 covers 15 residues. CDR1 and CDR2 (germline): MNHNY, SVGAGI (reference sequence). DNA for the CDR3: TGTGCCAGCAGTTACGACCCGAAGGGGTTCTATGGCTACACCTTC. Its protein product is CASSYDPKGFYGYTF.

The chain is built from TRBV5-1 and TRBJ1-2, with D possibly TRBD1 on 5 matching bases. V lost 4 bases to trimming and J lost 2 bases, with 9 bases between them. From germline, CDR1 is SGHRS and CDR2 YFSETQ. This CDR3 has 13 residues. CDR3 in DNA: TGCGCCAGCAGCCGCGGGACCAACTATGGCTACACCTTC. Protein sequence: CASSRGTNYGYTF.

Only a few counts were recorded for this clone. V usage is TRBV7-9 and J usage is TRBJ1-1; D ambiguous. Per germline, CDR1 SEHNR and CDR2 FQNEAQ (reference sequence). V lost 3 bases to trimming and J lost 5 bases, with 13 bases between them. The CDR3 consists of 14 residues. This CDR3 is CASSLVRPETEAFF. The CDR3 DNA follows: TGTGCCAGCAGCTTGGTTAGACCGGAGACTGAAGCTTTCTTT.

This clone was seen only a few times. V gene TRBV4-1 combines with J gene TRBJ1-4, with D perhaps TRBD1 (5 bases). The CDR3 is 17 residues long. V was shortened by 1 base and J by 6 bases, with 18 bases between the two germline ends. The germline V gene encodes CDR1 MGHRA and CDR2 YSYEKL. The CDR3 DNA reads TGCGCCAGCAGCCAAGTACCTCTTCTCGGAGGGGATGAAAAACTGTTTTTT. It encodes CASSQVPLLGGDEKLFF.

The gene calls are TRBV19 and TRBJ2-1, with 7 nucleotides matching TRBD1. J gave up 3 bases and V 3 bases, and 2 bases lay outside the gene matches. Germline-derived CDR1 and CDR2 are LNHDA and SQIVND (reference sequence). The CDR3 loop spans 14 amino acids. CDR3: CASSMGDSYNEQFF. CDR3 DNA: TGTGCCAGTAGTATGGGGGACAGCTACAATGAGCAGTTCTTC.

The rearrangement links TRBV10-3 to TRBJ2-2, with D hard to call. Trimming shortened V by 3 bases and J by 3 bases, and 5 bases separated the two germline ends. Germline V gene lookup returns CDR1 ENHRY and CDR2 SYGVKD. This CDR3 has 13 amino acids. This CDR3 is CAISDGYTGELFF. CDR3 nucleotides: TGTGCCATCAGTGATGGCTACACCGGGGAGCTGTTTTTT.

The chain's CDR3 is CAISALAGEAEQFF. DNA for the CDR3: TGTGCCATCAGTGCACTAGCGGGAGAAGCTGAGCAGTTCTTC. This chain uses TRBV10-3 with TRBJ2-1; TRBD2 aligns across 11 bases. The CDR3 runs 14 residues. With V trimmed by 4 bases and J by 9 bases, 5 bases remained unmatched. Germline-derived CDR1 and CDR2 are ENHRY and SYGVKD.

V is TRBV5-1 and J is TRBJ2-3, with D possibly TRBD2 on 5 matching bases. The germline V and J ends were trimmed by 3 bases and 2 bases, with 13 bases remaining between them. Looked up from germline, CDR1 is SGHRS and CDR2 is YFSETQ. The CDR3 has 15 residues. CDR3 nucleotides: TGCGCCAGCAGCTCGGGGATGGTTTTCACAGATACGCAGTATTTT. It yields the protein CASSSGMVFTDTQYF.

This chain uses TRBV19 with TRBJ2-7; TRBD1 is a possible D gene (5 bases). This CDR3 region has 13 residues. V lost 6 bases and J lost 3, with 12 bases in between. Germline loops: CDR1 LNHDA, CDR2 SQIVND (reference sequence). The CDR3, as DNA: TGTGCCAGTAGAGGGTCAGGGCACTACGAGCAGTACTTC. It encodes CASRGSGHYEQYF. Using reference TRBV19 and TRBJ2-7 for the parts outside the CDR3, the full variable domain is DGGITQSPKYLFRKEGQNVTLSCEQNLNHDAMYWYRQDPGQGLRLIYYSQIVNDFQKGDIAEGYSVSREKKESFPLTVTSAQKNPTAFYLCASRGSGHYEQYFGPGTRLTVT.

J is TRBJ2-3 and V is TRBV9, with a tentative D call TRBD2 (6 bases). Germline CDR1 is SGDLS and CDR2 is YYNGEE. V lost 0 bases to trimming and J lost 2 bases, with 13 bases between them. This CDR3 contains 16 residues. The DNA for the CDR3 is TGTGCCAGCAGCGTAGACTGGCGGGGAAACACAGATACGCAGTATTTT. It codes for CASSVDWRGNTDTQYF.

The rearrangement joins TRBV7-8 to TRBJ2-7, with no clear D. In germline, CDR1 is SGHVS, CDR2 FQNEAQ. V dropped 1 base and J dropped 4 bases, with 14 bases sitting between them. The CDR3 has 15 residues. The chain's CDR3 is CASSLGSGAGYEQYF. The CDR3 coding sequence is TGTGCCAGCAGCTTAGGGTCAGGTGCTGGGTACGAGCAGTACTTC.

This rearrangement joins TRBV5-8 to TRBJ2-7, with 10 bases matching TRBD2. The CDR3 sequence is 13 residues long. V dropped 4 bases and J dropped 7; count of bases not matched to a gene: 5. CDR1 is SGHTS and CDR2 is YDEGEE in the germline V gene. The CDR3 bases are TGTGCCAGCAGCGCGCTGACTAGCGGGGAGCAGTACTTC. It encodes CASSALTSGEQYF.

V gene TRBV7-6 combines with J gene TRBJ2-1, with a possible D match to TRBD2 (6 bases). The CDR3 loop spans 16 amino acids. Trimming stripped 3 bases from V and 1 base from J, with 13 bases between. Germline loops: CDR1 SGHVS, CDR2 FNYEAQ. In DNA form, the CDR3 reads TGTGCCAGCAGCTTGGTAGCGGCAGAATCCTACAATGAGCAGTTCTTC. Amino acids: CASSLVAAESYNEQFF.

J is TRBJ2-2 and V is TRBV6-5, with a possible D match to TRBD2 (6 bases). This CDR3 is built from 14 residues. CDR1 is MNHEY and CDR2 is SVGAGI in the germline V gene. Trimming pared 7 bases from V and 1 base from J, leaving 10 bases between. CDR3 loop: CASTRGLNTGELFF. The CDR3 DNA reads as TGTGCCAGCACACGGGGACTGAACACCGGGGAGCTGTTTTTT.

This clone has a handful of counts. CDR3 loop: CATSSHPFSGELFF. CDR3 DNA: TGTGCCACCAGCAGCCACCCTTTTAGCGGGGAGCTGTTTTTT. V and J are TRBV15 and TRBJ2-2; D is undetermined. In germline, CDR1 is LNHNV, CDR2 YYDKDF (reference sequence). The CDR3 is 14 residues long. The germline V and J ends were trimmed by 3 bases and 7 bases, with 12 bases remaining between them.

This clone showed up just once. The chain's CDR3 is CASSQDPTGWYGYTF. The CDR3 bases are TGCGCCAGCAGCCAAGATCCGACAGGGTGGTATGGCTACACCTTC. The V call is TRBV4-1, the J call TRBJ1-2; 7 positions match TRBD1. The CDR3 is made up of 15 amino acids. V was clipped by 0 bases and J by 5 bases; unmatched bases: 6. In germline, CDR1 is MGHRA, CDR2 YSYEKL.

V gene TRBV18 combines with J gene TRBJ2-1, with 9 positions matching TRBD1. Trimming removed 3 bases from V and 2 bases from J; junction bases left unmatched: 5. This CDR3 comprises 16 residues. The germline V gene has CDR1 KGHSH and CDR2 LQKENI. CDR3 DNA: TGTGCCAGCTCACCTTTGGACAGGGGAGCCTACAATGAGCAGTTCTTC. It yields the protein CASSPLDRGAYNEQFF.

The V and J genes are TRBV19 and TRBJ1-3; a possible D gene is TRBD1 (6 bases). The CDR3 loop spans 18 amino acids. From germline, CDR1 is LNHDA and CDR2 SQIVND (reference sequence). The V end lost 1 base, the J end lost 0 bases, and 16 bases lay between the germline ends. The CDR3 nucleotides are TGTGCCAGTAGTATAGCCCTTACAGGGTCTTTCTCTGGAAACACCATATATTTT. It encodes CASSIALTGSFSGNTIYF.

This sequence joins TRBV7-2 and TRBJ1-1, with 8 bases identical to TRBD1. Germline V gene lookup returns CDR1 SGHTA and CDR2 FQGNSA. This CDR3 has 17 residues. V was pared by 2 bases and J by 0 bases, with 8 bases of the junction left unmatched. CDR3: CASSLPQGAGMNTEAFF. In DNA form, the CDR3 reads TGTGCCAGCAGCTTACCGCAGGGGGCCGGGATGAACACTGAAGCTTTCTTT.